The sequence of this T cell receptor (beta chain) was determined in a study of identical twins (dated by TCRdb to the mid-2010s). Background on the whole study: To test whether fetal clonotypes persist, this study deep-sequenced TCR alpha and beta repertoires from monozygotic twins, from unrelated adults of various ages, and from cord blood. To rule out contamination, replicate twin experiments were performed at different times with different library preparation protocols. Beyond this particular receptor, the publication reports: Fewer insertions were carried by abundant cord blood beta clonotypes; a weaker similar trend was observed in young adult naive repertoires, while no such trend was observed in memory repertoires. Because the same donors could not be followed over many years, the conclusions depended on cross-sectional statistical analysis. Excess twin sharing in beta out-of-frame sequences was weaker because fewer shared sequences lowered the signal-to-noise ratio. Recombination models systematically underestimated out-of-frame TCR alpha sharing in monozygotic twins but agreed with sharing between unrelated individuals. Invariant T cells such as MAIT and iNKT could partly confound zero-insertion analyses, though diverse VJ usage argued against this for most clonotypes. Compared with coincidental sharing between unrelated individuals, an excess of low generation-probability sequences was observed among out-of-frame TCR alpha sequences shared between twins.

In its sample, this clonotype was seen many times. Its antigen is still unknown. No much larger clonotype is one base removed from it; base qualities were not supplied. The germline V gene supplies CDR1 LGHNA and CDR2 YNFKEQ. From the cysteine through the phenylalanine, the CDR3 covers 15 amino acids. Just CDR3 DNA is preserved here, 45 bases in frame from base 1. V trim: 1 base; J trim: 5 bases; unmatched bases: 8. Every donor in the study was a healthy Caucasian. The twin cohort comprised three pairs of female monozygotic twins, all aged roughly 18 to 30 years. The RNA used for TCR libraries was isolated from peripheral blood mononuclear cells. The library was made by 5' RACE. TCRdb names Illumina HiSeq 2000 as the instrument used. A universal primer binding site was introduced by template switching, and a unique molecular identifier was present in the final cDNA, enabling accurate counting of TCR cDNA molecules. First-strand cDNA for TCR alpha and beta chains was synthesized from specific primers in the conserved constant-segment region. To control for contamination, every cDNA library carried two barcodes: a SMART-Mk sample barcode plus Illumina barcodes. TruSeq adapter sequences and Illumina sample barcodes were added in two successive PCR steps. The Illumina HiSeq platform was used with custom primers to sequence TCR alpha and beta cDNA libraries. In the original analysis: MiGEC was used to process raw reads and extract unique molecular identifiers, and MiXCR was used to find CDR3 positions. For each individual, recombination models were inferred using an EM algorithm with the repgenHMM and IGoR tools. Shared clonotypes were analyzed with the tcR package in R, and sharing was normalized by the product of cloneset sizes. To study raw recombination free of thymic and clonal selection effects, out-of-frame nonproductive sequences were analyzed. TCRdb handled the public reads itself, with Q25 trimming in fastp and clone calling in MiXCR, and kept productive beta chains. Entries that share a CDR3 protein sequence are merged under the most common genes and DNA. These V and J calls originate from TCRdb's pipeline instead of the authors' own analysis. The table for this sample lists about 570,000 distinct CDR3 sequences; around 9.6% of them were counted only once. The top ten clones comprise 2.5% to 3.5% of the sample.

This sample also appeared in a second study, on yellow fever vaccine responses in identical twins. As noted in the second study: According to the authors, the vaccine-induced T cell response in identical twins seemed to be partly convergent and partly specific to each individual. The study precisely tracked vaccine-responding T cell clones in identical twins.

The V gene is TRBV4-2 and the J gene is TRBJ2-7; 7 of the junction bases match TRBD1. The sequence was obtained from a woman aged 18-29 years in good health. Sequencing input: PBMCs. The DNA sequence follows: TGTGCCAGCAGCCAAGTGGCTACAGGGACAGACGAGCAGTACTTC. Its translation is CASSQVATGTDEQYF.